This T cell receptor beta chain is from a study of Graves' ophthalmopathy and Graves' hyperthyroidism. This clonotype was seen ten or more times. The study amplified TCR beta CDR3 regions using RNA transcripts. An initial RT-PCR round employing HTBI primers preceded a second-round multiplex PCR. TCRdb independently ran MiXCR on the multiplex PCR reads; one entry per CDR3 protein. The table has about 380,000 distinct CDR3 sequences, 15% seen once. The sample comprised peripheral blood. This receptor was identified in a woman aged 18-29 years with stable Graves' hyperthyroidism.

CDR3 loop: CSPRPGQGLNTEAFF. The CDR3 DNA is TGCAGTCCTCGGCCGGGACAGGGACTGAACACTGAAGCTTTCTTT. The chain has TRBV20-1 and TRBJ1-1; TRBD1 agrees at 9 bases. CDR1 and CDR2 (germline): DFQATT, SNEGSKA (reference sequence). Unmatched junction bases numbered 10, after V lost 8 bases and J lost 0 bases. The CDR3 is 15 amino acids.